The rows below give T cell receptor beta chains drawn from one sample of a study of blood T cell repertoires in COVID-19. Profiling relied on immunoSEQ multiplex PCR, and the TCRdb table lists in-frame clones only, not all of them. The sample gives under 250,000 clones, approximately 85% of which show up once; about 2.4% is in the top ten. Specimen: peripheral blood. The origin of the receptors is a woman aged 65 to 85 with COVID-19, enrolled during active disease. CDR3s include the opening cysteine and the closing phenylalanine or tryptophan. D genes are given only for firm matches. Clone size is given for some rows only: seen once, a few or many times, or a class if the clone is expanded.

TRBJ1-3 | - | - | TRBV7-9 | CASSSGGPGNTIYF | TGTGCCAGCAGCTCCGGGGGGCCCGGAAACACCATATATTTT
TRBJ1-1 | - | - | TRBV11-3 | CASSTSRGALNTEAFF | TGTGCCAGCAGCACAAGCCGGGGAGCCTTGAACACTGAAGCTTTCTTT
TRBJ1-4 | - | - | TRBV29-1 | CSVEDRLATDTNEKLFF | TGCAGCGTTGAAGATCGCCTAGCGACTGATACTAATGAAAAACTGTTTTTT
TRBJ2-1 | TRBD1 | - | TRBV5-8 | CASSPNPGQGWNEQFF | TGTGCCAGCAGCCCTAACCCGGGACAGGGGTGGAATGAGCAGTTCTTC
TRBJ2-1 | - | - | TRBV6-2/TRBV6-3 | CASSYTSGQSSYNEEQFF | TGTGCCAGCAGTTACACGTCCGGACAGTCGTCCTACAATGAAGAGCAGTTCTTC
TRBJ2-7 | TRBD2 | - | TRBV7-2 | CASRRGGSENEQYF | TGTGCCAGCAGACGAGGCGGGAGTGAGAACGAGCAGTACTTC
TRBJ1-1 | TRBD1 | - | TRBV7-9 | CASSLATGTGALGPEAFF | TGTGCCAGCAGCTTAGCAACCGGGACAGGGGCCTTGGGACCTGAAGCTTTCTTT
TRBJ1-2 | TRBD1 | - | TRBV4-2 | CASSPTGGGYGYTF | TGTGCCAGCAGCCCGACAGGGGGCGGCTATGGCTACACCTTC
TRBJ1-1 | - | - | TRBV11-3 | CASSPSGVRYTEAFF | TGTGCCAGCAGCCCCTCAGGGGTCAGATACACTGAAGCTTTCTTT
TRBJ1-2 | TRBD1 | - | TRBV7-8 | CASSFKTGGEFLYGYTF | TGTGCCAGCAGCTTTAAGACAGGGGGCGAGTTTCTCTATGGCTACACCTTC
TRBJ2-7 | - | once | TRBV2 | CASKEETYEQYF | TGTGCCAGCAAAGAGGAAACCTACGAGCAGTACTTC
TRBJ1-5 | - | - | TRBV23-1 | CASSANPDSTSNQPQHF | TGCGCCAGCAGTGCAAACCCGGACAGTACTAGCAATCAGCCCCAGCATTTT
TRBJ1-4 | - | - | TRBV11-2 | CASSTVRGTNEKLFF | TGTGCCAGCAGCACGGTGCGGGGGACTAATGAAAAACTGTTTTTT
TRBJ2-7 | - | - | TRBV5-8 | CASSLGLRSSYEQYF | TGTGCCAGCAGCTTGGGACTACGAAGCTCCTACGAGCAGTACTTC
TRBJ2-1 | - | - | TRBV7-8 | CASSLVRGDNEQFF | TGTGCCAGCAGCTTAGTTCGGGGTGACAATGAGCAGTTCTTC
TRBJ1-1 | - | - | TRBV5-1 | CATTSGGLGTEAFF | TGCGCCACGACGTCGGGGGGCCTGGGCACTGAAGCTTTCTTT
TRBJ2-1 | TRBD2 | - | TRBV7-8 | CASSLSATSGNYNEQFF | TGTGCCAGCAGCCTCTCTGCGACTAGCGGGAACTACAATGAGCAGTTCTTC